This T cell receptor beta chain was captured in a study of graft-versus-host responses after intestinal transplantation. Assay: immunoSEQ multiplex PCR; the TCRdb copy retains only in-frame clones and omits some. Among about 100,000 clones listed, about 90% were seen once. The CDR3 numbers 11 amino acids, ends counted. Germline CDR1 and CDR2: DFQATT and SNEGSKA (reference sequence). Remarks on this clone: Its antigen is not known. The missing conserved phenylalanine or tryptophan at the end of this CDR3 makes a read error likely. It is unclear where the CDR3 begins or ends on the DNA, so no DNA is shown, and the CDR3 is as TCRdb lists it.

The J gene is TRBJ1-1, the V gene TRBV20-1. This TCR derives from a human donor who was the organ donor for an intestinal transplant. Sample: unstimulated CD4+ T cells sorted from spleen or lymph node cells, taken before transplant. CDR3 in amino acids: CSASHRDLEFI.